This entry is about one TCR beta chain. Per the authors' pipeline: Reference gene primer amplification in the assay estimated nucleated cell counts. Some clones are missing from TCRdb's copy, which holds only in-frame ones; the method was immunoSEQ multiplex PCR. The D gene and trimming were derived from the DNA, and the V and J assignments and clone size from that table. The sample has roughly 200,000 clones, roughly 85% seen once. Recruitment covered about two dozen US areas and drew participants whose ages spanned roughly 18 to 90 years. The record originates from a study of blood T cell repertoires in COVID-19. Germline V lookup: CDR1 SGDLS, CDR2 YYNGEE. This CDR3 region has 15 residues. The V segment lost 0 bases and the J segment 2 bases; nucleotides outside the gene matches: 0.

Specimen: PBMCs or T cells enriched from blood (not recorded which). The chain is built from TRBV9 and TRBJ1-3; 9 bases fit TRBD1. The clonotype comes from a man between 35 and 55 years old who had recovered from COVID-19. The CDR3 nucleotides read TGTGCCAGCAGCGTAGGGGACAGGGCTGGAAACACCATATATTTT. Translated: CASSVGDRAGNTIYF.